Given below is one T cell receptor (beta chain) in context. What antigen it recognizes has not been identified. Within one base of it there is no much larger clone, and no base qualities were kept. The CDR3 contains 13 residues, cysteine and phenylalanine counted. Just CDR3 DNA is preserved here, 39 bases in frame from base 1. The junction carries 11 bases between V and J, which are trimmed by 3 bases and 6 bases respectively. The germline V gene (reference sequence) gives CDR1 as MNHEY and CDR2 as SMNVEV. The data belong to a study of cytotoxic CD8 clonotypes in ibrutinib-treated CLL (dated by TCRdb to the early 2020s). For the wider study: The cohort included some 14 treatment-naive and some twelve relapsed/refractory patients; some 18 were IGHV unmutated. On average, each sample had roughly 250,000 productive templates and 96,000 or so productive rearrangements. Response samples were obtained after a median of approximately twelve months of treatment, with a range of about 6 to 36 months. Longitudinal samples were available for 26 of the 86 trial participants. Every sample from remission and from progressive disease was obtained while the patients were still on ibrutinib. Cryopreserved peripheral blood mononuclear cells were collected before treatment, at response, and at either disease progression or sustained remission. Responses were partial in approximately 24 patients and complete in 2; after median around 65 months follow-up, some 15 stayed in remission and about twelve progressed. Points the paper makes about the study in general: Sampling times were not matched between sustained-remission and progressing patients, and lymph node repertoires were not studied. Baseline clonality was found to be higher than that of age-matched healthy donors and was strongly correlated with circulating CD8+ T-cell counts. Clonality increased at ibrutinib response, stayed stable in sustained remission, and fell back toward baseline at progression. Public clonotypes were found to be uncommon and were observed to contract or remain stable during treatment; the increase in clonality was shown to reflect expansion of private clonotypes at ibrutinib response.

For TCR beta library preparation, around 1.9 micrograms of genomic DNA were extracted from the cryopreserved PBMCs. Longitudinal blood samples from CLL patients on ibrutinib monotherapy underwent high-throughput TCR beta sequencing. The patients took part in an open-label, single-center phase 2 trial of ibrutinib monotherapy. A MiSeq instrument was used for deep resolution sequencing, which targeted depths ranging from 1 in 1 million up to 1 in 200,000 T cells, with coverage averaging 10x for each clonotype. The immunoSEQ hsTCRB Kit was used to generate the TCR beta libraries. Per the authors' processing: The data were analyzed with ImmunoSEQ Analyzer and ImmunoSEQ Data Assistant, and V, D and J gene assignments followed IMGT definitions. Clonality, which ranges from 0 to 1, was calculated by subtracting the normalized Shannon entropy of productive rearrangement frequencies from one. Only overrepresented clonotypes making up at least 0.05% of each patient's repertoire were included in the public clonotype analysis. About a dozen repertoires from age-matched healthy donors, obtained from immuneACCESS, served as clonality controls. TCRdb re-hosts the immuneACCESS table, in-frame sequences only. Its copies lack some clones; in the studies checked, an unresolved V gene accounts for under half of them, and the cause for the rest is not known. Clonal size and the V and J genes are those of that table, whereas D and trimming came from the DNA. In this sample the table shows a few hundred thousand clones, about 64% of which occur a single time. The top ten constitute roughly 6.7% of the sample.

The rearrangement joined TRBV27 to TRBJ1-2, with the D gene not confidently named. Sequencing used PBMCs, obtained after 36 months of ibrutinib treatment. This TCR came from a human donor with chronic lymphocytic leukemia. The CDR3 reads as follows: CASSFPGGDGYTF. The nucleotide sequence reads TGTGCCAGCAGTTTTCCGGGTGGGGATGGCTACACCTTC.